This T cell receptor beta chain was observed in a study of T cells in Graves' hyperthyroidism and ophthalmopathy. For this clonotype: Its antigen is still unknown.

Germline CDR1 reads KGHSH; CDR2 reads LQKENI. V was shortened by 0 bases and J by 1 base, with 9 bases between the two germline ends. The CDR3 totals 16 residues. Study findings and constraints: Ophthalmopathy was told apart from stable hyperthyroidism by a 13 V-J model.

Researchers took RNA transcripts and amplified the TCR beta CDR3 regions from them. HTBI primers were the set used in a first-round RT-PCR of the TCR CDR3. MiXCR, run by TCRdb on the multiplex PCR reads, gives a single entry per CDR3 protein. The data show hundreds of thousands of distinct CDR3 sequences, 15% to 18% seen once. The receptor was derived from a woman younger than 35 with Graves' hyperthyroidism. The chain is built from TRBV18 and TRBJ2-2; maybe TRBD1 (5 bases). Sequenced input: blood. CDR3 region: CASSPPNRMNTGELFF. CDR3 bases: TGTGCCAGCTCACCACCTAACAGGATGAACACCGGGGAGCTGTTTTTT.